The rows below give T cell receptor beta chains drawn from one sample of a study of control samples from healthy donors and cancer patients. Repertoires were generated with immunoSEQ multiplex PCR, while TCRdb's copy carries only in-frame clones and drops some. The table records about 120,000 clones, roughly nine tenths of them present only once. Sequenced input: PBMCs. These receptors were obtained from a woman aged 50 to 60 with colorectal cancer. CDR3s include the opening cysteine and the closing phenylalanine or tryptophan. A D gene is named only where the DNA matches it firmly. Clone size is not always given. Where it is, it says once, few, many or a class for expanded clones.

D gene: .
V gene: TRBV12-5
J gene: TRBJ2-1
clone size: once
CDR3 protein: CASVPDSVLYNEQFF
CDR3 DNA: TGTGCTAGTGTTCCGGACAGCGTACTGTACAATGAGCAGTTCTTC

D gene: .
V gene: TRBV19
J gene: TRBJ1-5
clone size: .
CDR3 protein: CASSINSPNQPQHF
CDR3 DNA: TGTGCCAGTAGTATAAATAGTCCCAATCAGCCCCAGCATTTT

D gene: .
V gene: TRBV6-4
J gene: TRBJ2-2
clone size: .
CDR3 protein: CASRQAGGTGELFF
CDR3 DNA: TGTGCCAGCAGACAAGCGGGTGGGACCGGGGAGCTGTTTTTT

D gene: TRBD2
V gene: TRBV10-3
J gene: TRBJ2-3
clone size: .
CDR3 protein: CAISESLASGGTDTQYF
CDR3 DNA: TGTGCCATCAGTGAGTCATTGGCTAGCGGGGGGACAGATACGCAGTATTTT

D gene: .
V gene: TRBV2
J gene: TRBJ2-2
clone size: .
CDR3 protein: CASSPQATGNTGELFF
CDR3 DNA: TGTGCCAGCAGCCCGCAAGCGACAGGGAACACCGGGGAGCTGTTTTTT

D gene: .
V gene: TRBV6-1
J gene: TRBJ1-2
clone size: .
CDR3 protein: CASSEWETYLEVGYTF
CDR3 DNA: TGTGCCAGCAGTGAGTGGGAGACATACCTAGAGGTTGGCTACACCTTC

D gene: .
V gene: TRBV12-3/TRBV12-4
J gene: TRBJ2-7
clone size: .
CDR3 protein: CASSLGQSYEQYF
CDR3 DNA: TGTGCCAGCAGTTTAGGGCAGTCCTACGAGCAGTACTTC

D gene: .
V gene: TRBV29-1
J gene: TRBJ1-1
clone size: .
CDR3 protein: CSVGRGAATEAFF
CDR3 DNA: TGCAGCGTTGGGAGGGGCGCGGCCACTGAAGCTTTCTTT

D gene: TRBD2
V gene: TRBV5-1
J gene: TRBJ2-3
clone size: .
CDR3 protein: CASSEGLADTQYF
CDR3 DNA: TGCGCCAGCAGCGAGGGACTAGCGGATACGCAGTATTTT

D gene: .
V gene: TRBV13
J gene: TRBJ2-7
clone size: .
CDR3 protein: CASSPLRGEQYF
CDR3 DNA: TGTGCCAGCAGCCCATTGCGCGGGGAGCAGTACTTC

D gene: TRBD2
V gene: TRBV6-1
J gene: TRBJ2-5
clone size: .
CDR3 protein: CASSGTLAGGPETQYF
CDR3 DNA: TGTGCCAGCAGTGGAACACTAGCGGGAGGGCCCGAGACCCAGTACTTC

D gene: .
V gene: TRBV18
J gene: TRBJ1-2
clone size: .
CDR3 protein: CASSPSGNYGYTF
CDR3 DNA: TGTGCCAGCTCCCCATCGGGTAACTATGGCTACACCTTC

D gene: .
V gene: TRBV7-8
J gene: TRBJ1-2
clone size: .
CDR3 protein: CASSQATDVYGYTF
CDR3 DNA: TGTGCCAGCAGTCAAGCGACAGACGTCTATGGCTACACCTTC

D gene: TRBD2
V gene: TRBV7-2
J gene: TRBJ2-1
clone size: .
CDR3 protein: CASSPGGLAGSREQFF
CDR3 DNA: TGTGCCAGCAGCCCAGGGGGACTAGCGGGGTCCAGGGAGCAGTTCTTC

D gene: .
V gene: TRBV2
J gene: TRBJ2-5
clone size: .
CDR3 protein: CASSLKTQYF
CDR3 DNA: TGTGCCAGCAGTTTGAAGACCCAGTACTTC

D gene: .
V gene: TRBV6-2/TRBV6-3
J gene: TRBJ1-4
clone size: .
CDR3 protein: CASSLATNEKLFF
CDR3 DNA: TGTGCCAGCAGCCTCGCAACTAATGAAAAACTGTTTTTT

D gene: .
V gene: TRBV7-8
J gene: TRBJ1-1
clone size: once
CDR3 protein: CASSLLLGSDTEAFF
CDR3 DNA: TGTGCCAGCAGCCTCCTCCTGGGATCCGACACTGAAGCTTTCTTT

D gene: .
V gene: TRBV7-9
J gene: TRBJ2-7
clone size: .
CDR3 protein: CASSRAGESYEQYF
CDR3 DNA: TGTGCCAGCAGCCGGGCAGGGGAGTCCTACGAGCAGTACTTC

D gene: TRBD2
V gene: TRBV6-5
J gene: TRBJ2-3
clone size: .
CDR3 protein: CASSYSTSDPTDTQYF
CDR3 DNA: TGTGCCAGCAGTTACTCGACTAGCGATCCCACAGATACGCAGTATTTT

D gene: .
V gene: TRBV29-1
J gene: TRBJ2-1
clone size: .
CDR3 protein: CSVDYSTGYEQFF
CDR3 DNA: TGCAGCGTTGATTACTCCACCGGGTATGAGCAGTTCTTC

D gene: .
V gene: TRBV6-2/TRBV6-3
J gene: TRBJ2-1
clone size: .
CDR3 protein: CASSYLPHEQFF
CDR3 DNA: TGTGCCAGCAGTTACCTCCCCCATGAGCAGTTCTTC

D gene: TRBD1
V gene: TRBV7-8
J gene: TRBJ1-4
clone size: .
CDR3 protein: CASSSRRGQGWNEKLFF
CDR3 DNA: TGTGCCAGCAGCTCGAGACGGGGACAGGGCTGGAATGAAAAACTGTTTTTT

D gene: .
V gene: TRBV28
J gene: TRBJ2-1
clone size: .
CDR3 protein: CASTSPNEQFF
CDR3 DNA: TGTGCCAGCACTTCCCCCAATGAGCAGTTCTTC

D gene: .
V gene: TRBV7-9
J gene: TRBJ1-3
clone size: few
CDR3 protein: CASSLAPPGNTIYF
CDR3 DNA: TGTGCCAGCAGCTTAGCCCCGCCTGGAAACACCATATATTTT

D gene: TRBD1
V gene: TRBV30
J gene: TRBJ2-7
clone size: .
CDR3 protein: CAWSLGTGAYEQYF
CDR3 DNA: TGTGCCTGGAGTCTCGGGACAGGAGCCTACGAGCAGTACTTC

D gene: TRBD2
V gene: TRBV19
J gene: TRBJ2-5
clone size: .
CDR3 protein: CASSIDLPAGGGETQYF
CDR3 DNA: TGTGCCAGTAGTATAGATCTTCCAGCGGGAGGCGGAGAGACCCAGTACTTC

D gene: TRBD1
V gene: TRBV24-1
J gene: TRBJ2-7
clone size: .
CDR3 protein: CAISSRDSSYEQYF
CDR3 DNA: TGTGCCATCAGCTCCCGGGACAGCTCCTACGAGCAGTACTTC